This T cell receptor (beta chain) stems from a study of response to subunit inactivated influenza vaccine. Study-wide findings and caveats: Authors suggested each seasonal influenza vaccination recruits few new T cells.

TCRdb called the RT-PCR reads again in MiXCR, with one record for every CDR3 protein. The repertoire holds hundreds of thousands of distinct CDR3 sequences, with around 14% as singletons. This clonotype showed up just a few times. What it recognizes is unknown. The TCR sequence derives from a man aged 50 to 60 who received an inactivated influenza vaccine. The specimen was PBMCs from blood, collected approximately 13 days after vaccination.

Here the CDR3 reads CASSLGLAGLGTQYF. The CDR3 DNA reads as TGTGCCAGCAGCTTAGGACTAGCGGGACTTGGGACCCAGTACTTC. This chain links TRBV7-2 with TRBJ2-5; the match to TRBD2 covers 11 bases. CDR1 and CDR2 from the germline V gene are SGHTA and FQGNSA. V dropped 1 base and J dropped 7; count of bases not matched to a gene: 5. This CDR3 is built from 15 residues. Together with reference TRBV7-2 and TRBJ2-5, the CDR3 gives the full variable domain: GAGVSQSPSNKVTEKGKDVELRCDPISGHTALYWYRQSLGQGLEFLIYFQGNSAPDKSGLPSDRFSAERTGGSVSTLTIQRTQQEDSAVYLCASSLGLAGLGTQYFGPGTRLLVL.